This is a list of T cell receptor beta chains from one sample in a study of human T cells and chemical hapten exposure. TCRdb analysed the RACE reads with MiXCR anew, one entry per CDR3 protein. The sample gives some 110,000 distinct CDR3 sequences, less than 40% of which show up once; about 2.9% is in the top ten. The sample in question was whole blood, obtained in connection with sensitization to the hapten diphenylcyclopropenone (DPC). Receptors originate from a man aged 40-49 years with alopecia areata. Some clones in this sample may be carry-over from other donors' samples. Each CDR3 is given with its conserved first and last residue. The order of the fields is clone size, J gene, V gene, D gene, CDR3 DNA, CDR3 protein. D genes are given only for firm matches. Clone size is shown for a subset of rows, as once, few, many or a class of expanded clone.

>-|TRBJ2-7|TRBV12-3/TRBV12-4|-
TGTGCCAGCAGTTTCGGTGTACCCTACGAGCAGTACTTC
CASSFGVPYEQYF
>-|TRBJ2-1|TRBV5-1|-
TGCGCCAGCAGCTTGGAGGCGGCAACCTACAATGAGCAGTTCTTC
CASSLEAATYNEQFF
>few|TRBJ2-1|TRBV3-1|-
TGTGCCAGCAGCCAAAGTCTCAACTCCTACAATGAGCAGTTCTTC
CASSQSLNSYNEQFF
>few|TRBJ2-2|TRBV14|-
TGTGCCAGCACCGGATCTAGCTTCCCCGGGGAGCTGTTTTTT
CASTGSSFPGELFF
>-|TRBJ2-3|TRBV6-1|TRBD1
TGTGCCAGCAGAGAAAGGGACAGACCCACAGATACGCAGTATTTT
CASRERDRPTDTQYF
>-|TRBJ1-1|TRBV29-1|-
TGCAGCGTTGCACAGAGGAACACTGAAGCTTTCTTT
CSVAQRNTEAFF
>few|TRBJ1-1|TRBV6-1|TRBD1
TGTGCCAGCAGTTCGGGCACAGGGGGCTACACTGAAGCTTTCTTT
CASSSGTGGYTEAFF
>few|TRBJ1-2|TRBV27|-
TGTGCCAGCAGTCGATCAACAGCGTTAACCTCCTATGGCTACACCTTC
CASSRSTALTSYGYTF
>-|TRBJ1-1|TRBV7-7|-
TGTGCTAGCAGCCTGACAAAAAACACTGAGGCTTTCTTT
CASSLTKNTEAFF
>-|TRBJ2-7|TRBV10-3|-
TGTGCCACCGGCCCTGAGCGCGAGCAGTACTTC
CATGPEREQYF
>-|TRBJ1-5|TRBV20-1|TRBD1
TGCAGTGCTAGAGGTTTCTTAGGGACAGCTAATCAACCCCAGCATTTT
CSARGFLGTANQPQHF
>few|TRBJ2-6|TRBV7-2|TRBD1
TGTGCCAGCAGCTTAGTGGCAGGGGGTATGTCTGGGGCCAACGTCCTGACTTTC
CASSLVAGGMSGANVLTF
>-|TRBJ2-3|TRBV12-3/TRBV12-4|-
TGTGCCAGCAGCTCCCGGGTTCGGGGTGGCACAGATACGCAGTATTTT
CASSSRVRGGTDTQYF
>-|TRBJ2-3|TRBV10-3|-
TGTGCCATCAGGAGAGACAGTGCTAGCACAGATACGCAGTATTTT
CAIRRDSASTDTQYF
>few|TRBJ2-7|TRBV30|TRBD1
TGTGCCGGGAGGCCCCGGGACAGGGGTTTGGAGCAGTACTTC
CAGRPRDRGLEQYF
>-|TRBJ2-7|TRBV25-1|-
TGTGCCAGCAGTCGAGGGGGAACCCCCTACGAGCAGTACTTC
CASSRGGTPYEQYF
>-|TRBJ2-1|TRBV5-1|-
-
CASSSGGTYNEQFF
>-|TRBJ1-2|TRBV12-3/TRBV12-4|TRBD1
TGTGCCGTTAAGGAGGGGGCTCTGGGCTACACCTTC
CAVKEGALGYTF
>-|TRBJ2-1|TRBV9|-
TGTGCCAGCAGCGTTCTAGAGCGCCTGATCTACAATGAGCAGTTCTTC
CASSVLERLIYNEQFF
>-|TRBJ2-1|TRBV7-9|TRBD1
TGTGCCAGCAGCTTCATCGAAAGGGGGCGCGGGAATGAGCAGTTCTTC
CASSFIERGRGNEQFF
>-|TRBJ2-3|TRBV6-1|TRBD2
TGTGCCAGCAACCCGATAGCGGGAGGGGTAGCAGATACGCAGTATTTT
CASNPIAGGVADTQYF
>few|TRBJ2-7|TRBV11-2|-
TGTGCCAGCAGCTTGGACCGGGACCTTAGGGTTTCCGAGCAGTACTTC
CASSLDRDLRVSEQYF
>-|TRBJ2-3|TRBV5-1|-
TGCGCCAGCAGTAGCCACCAAGCCATTGGGGGCGATACGCAGTATTTT
CASSSHQAIGGDTQYF
>few|TRBJ2-1|TRBV29-1|-
TGCAGCGGACAGCGCAATGAGCAGTTCTTC
CSGQRNEQFF
>few|TRBJ2-4|TRBV6-5|TRBD1
TGTGCCAGCAGTTTCGGGACAGGGGTTGGGGCCAAAAACATTCAGTACTTC
CASSFGTGVGAKNIQYF
>few|TRBJ2-2|TRBV5-4|TRBD1
TGTGCCAGCAGCGGGCTACAGGGGATAAACACCGGGGAGCTGTTTTTT
CASSGLQGINTGELFF
>few|TRBJ2-3|TRBV6-5|TRBD2
TGTGCCAGCAGGCCCCCGGGGGGGCAAGCGACAGATACGCAGTATTTT
CASRPPGGQATDTQYF
>few|TRBJ1-5|TRBV10-3|-
TGTGCCATCGGGCCGAGTGGACAGCCCCAGCATTTT
CAIGPSGQPQHF
>-|TRBJ2-3|TRBV6-1|TRBD2
TGTGCCAGCAGTGCGCTTAGTAGCGGGATGACAGATACGCAGTATTTT
CASSALSSGMTDTQYF
>few|TRBJ2-6|TRBV6-2/TRBV6-3|-
TGTGCCAGCAACCAACAGGGAGCCATAAGAATCTCTGGGGCCAACGTCCTGACTTTC
CASNQQGAIRISGANVLTF
>-|TRBJ2-1|TRBV12-3/TRBV12-4|-
TGTGCCAGCAGTTTGGGGTCTACCGGGGGCAATGAGCAGTTCTTC
CASSLGSTGGNEQFF
>-|TRBJ2-3|TRBV7-2|TRBD1
TGTGCCAGCAGCTCAAGACAGGGGAATACAGATACGCAGTATTTT
CASSSRQGNTDTQYF
>-|TRBJ2-1|TRBV6-5|-
TGTGCCAGCAGGGCTCCTAGAGGAAACAATGAGCAGTTCTTC
CASRAPRGNNEQFF
>few|TRBJ2-3|TRBV7-3|-
TGTGCCAGCAGCCCCGGGACTAGCACAGATACGCAGTATTTT
CASSPGTSTDTQYF
>few|TRBJ2-7|TRBV28|TRBD1
TGTGCCAGCAGCCCGACCGGGACAGGGTCCTACGAGCAGTACTTC
CASSPTGTGSYEQYF
>-|TRBJ2-1|TRBV10-3|-
TGTGCCATCACCCCGACTAACAACAATGAGCAGTTCTTC
CAITPTNNNEQFF
>-|TRBJ2-3|TRBV7-2|-
TGTGCCAGCAGCTATGTTATCGACACAGATACGCAGTATTTT
CASSYVIDTDTQYF
>few|TRBJ1-1|TRBV29-1|-
TGCAGCGTTGGTGCAACCAGTGAAGCTTTCTTT
CSVGATSEAFF